Presented here are 26 T cell receptor beta chains from one specimen sequenced in a study of patients and donors after allogeneic stem cell transplantation. TCRdb fed the RT-PCR reads into MiXCR, producing one record per CDR3 protein. The sample includes some 880,000 distinct CDR3 sequences, approximately 18% seen only once; the top ten take around 5.5%. Material for sequencing was blood, either unsorted or a sorted T cell fraction (not recorded which). The receptors originated from a human donor who was either an allogeneic HSCT recipient or a stem cell or donor lymphocyte infusion donor (not recorded which). It is not recorded whose cells these are; they may come from a transplant donor.

The CDR3 spells CASSYYRAGQFF. Here the CDR3 DNA reads TGTGCCAGCAGTTACTACAGGGCCGGGCAGTTCTTC. The J gene is TRBJ2-1, the V gene TRBV12-3 or TRBV12-4; D possibly corresponds to TRBD1 (6 bases). The CDR3 extends over 12 amino acids. Trimming took 4 bases from V and 12 from J, leaving 13 bases between them.

This clonotype was detected ten times or more. The J gene is TRBJ1-1, the V gene TRBV29-1, with no clear D. Trimming removed 4 bases at V and 4 bases at J, with 7 bases between. Germline-derived CDR1 and CDR2 are SQVTM and ANQGSEA. The length of the CDR3 is 11 residues. DNA of the CDR3: TGCAGCGTTGCCCGGGGCACTGAAGCTTTCTTT. Encoded protein: CSVARGTEAFF.

V gene TRBV20-1 combines with J gene TRBJ1-1; D gene ambiguous. The CDR3 runs to 13 residues. Germline lookup yields CDR1 DFQATT and CDR2 SNEGSKA (reference sequence). V was pared by 0 bases and J by 3 bases, with 8 bases between. In DNA form, the CDR3 reads TGCAGTGCTAGAGACTCCTGGGACACTGAAGCTTTCTTT. Its protein is CSARDSWDTEAFF.

This clonotype was seen a handful of times. The rearrangement uses TRBV15 and TRBJ1-4; 7 bases fit TRBD1. The germline V gene encodes CDR1 LNHNV and CDR2 YYDKDF (reference sequence). This CDR3 region has 14 residues. The V and J ends lost 5 bases and 6 bases, in that order; junction bases with no gene match: 6. CDR3 in DNA: TGTGCCACCAGCGGGGTGGGACAGTATGAAAAACTGTTTTTT. Its protein product is CATSGVGQYEKLFF.

The CDR3 DNA reads as TGTGCCAGCAGTTTAAGCGGGGGCAGATTCTTCGACGAGCAGTACTTC. Encoded protein: CASSLSGGRFFDEQYF. The chain links TRBV12-3 or TRBV12-4 to TRBJ2-7; 8 bases line up with TRBD2. Unmatched junction bases numbered 11, after V lost 2 bases and J lost 5 bases. The CDR3 length is 16 residues.

The J gene is TRBJ2-2, the V gene TRBV6-1; D is possibly TRBD1 (5 bases). CDR1 and CDR2 from the germline V gene are MNHNS and SASEGT. V lost 6 bases to trimming and J lost 1 base, with 12 bases between them. The CDR3 is made up of 15 amino acids. The CDR3, as DNA: TGTGCCAGCAGGAGAAGACAGATGAACACCGGGGAGCTGTTTTTT. This translates into CASRRRQMNTGELFF.

In its sample, this clonotype was seen a few times. The V and J genes are TRBV5-1 and TRBJ2-3; 7 nucleotides line up with TRBD1. This CDR3 region has 15 residues. The junction had 11 bases not matched to a gene; V was cut back by 5 bases and J by 5 bases. Germline V gene sequence: CDR1 SGHRS, CDR2 YFSETQ. As DNA, the CDR3 is TGCGCCAGCAGACCACAGGGGACCCGCGGAGATACGCAGTATTTT. Translation: CASRPQGTRGDTQYF.

CDR3 amino acids: CAWSVGTGGYEQYF. The CDR3 region has the DNA TGTGCCTGGAGTGTAGGGACAGGGGGATACGAGCAGTACTTC. The chain is built from TRBV30 and TRBJ2-7; TRBD1 agrees at 11 bases. The CDR3 contains 14 residues. CDR1 and CDR2 (germline): GTSNPN, SVGIG (reference sequence). V gave up 0 bases and J gave up 4 bases; unmatched junction bases: 2.

V and J are TRBV11-1 and TRBJ1-5; 12 bases are a match to TRBD1. Germline CDR1 is SGHAT and CDR2 is FQDESV (reference sequence). The CDR3 spans 18 residues. V gave up 0 bases and J gave up 5 bases; unmatched junction bases: 8. The CDR3 DNA reads TGTGCCAGCAGCTTAGCAAGGGGACAGGGGGCATGGGATCAGCCCCAGCATTTT. Translating it yields CASSLARGQGAWDQPQHF.

This clonotype showed up many times. The chain recombines TRBV24-1 with TRBJ2-5; D remains ambiguous. Germline CDR1 KGHDR, CDR2 SFDVKD. This CDR3 is built from 17 residues. Trimming removed 1 base from V and 3 bases from J, with 17 bases in between. In nucleotides, the CDR3 is TGTGCCACCAGTGATTTTGTGTCAACCCAAATCAAAGAGACCCAGTACTTC. Translation: CATSDFVSTQIKETQYF.

This clonotype has only a few counts. This chain connects TRBV5-1 to TRBJ2-7; 10 bases fit TRBD1. Germline CDR1 SGHRS, CDR2 YFSETQ. The CDR3 length is 15 residues. After removal of 4 bases from V and 7 bases from J, the junction contained 11 bases not matched to a gene. DNA of the CDR3: TGCGCCAGCAGCCCCCGGGACAGGGGTGTGTCAGAGCAGTACTTC. Translation gives CASSPRDRGVSEQYF.

The rearrangement links TRBV11-3 to TRBJ2-1; D not resolved. This CDR3 contains 16 residues. Trimming removed 5 bases at V and 5 bases at J, with 19 bases between. From germline, CDR1 is SGHNT and CDR2 YENEEA. The CDR3 loop reads CASSPELGPHHNEQFF. In DNA form, the CDR3 reads TGTGCCAGCAGCCCAGAGTTAGGACCACATCACAATGAGCAGTTCTTC.

This clonotype was counted only a few times. The chain is built from TRBV30 and TRBJ2-7; 7 nucleotides agree with TRBD1. The germline CDR1 and CDR2 sequences are GTSNPN and SVGIG (reference sequence). V lost 5 bases to trimming and J lost 2 bases; unmatched junction nucleotides: 3. CDR3 length: 12 amino acids. CDR3 sequence (DNA): TGTGCCTGGGCAGGACAGGCCTACGAGCAGTACTTC. It is translated as CAWAGQAYEQYF.

The gene calls are TRBV4-3 and TRBJ2-5; D is ambiguous. The CDR3 spans 15 residues. Germline assignment: CDR1 LGHNA and CDR2 YSLEER. Trimming pared 0 bases from V and 4 bases from J, leaving 12 bases between. The CDR3, as DNA: TGCGCCAGCAGCCAAGAGATCGTTCCGGGAGAGACCCAGTACTTC. This sequence encodes CASSQEIVPGETQYF.

Only a few counts were recorded for this clonotype. The J gene is TRBJ1-1, the V gene TRBV29-1; D ambiguous. V gave up 3 bases and J gave up 11 bases, with 13 bases separating them. The CDR3 runs to 11 residues. The germline V gene has CDR1 SQVTM and CDR2 ANQGSEA. The DNA for the CDR3 is TGCAGCGTTGATAACAGCGACGGGGCTTTCTTT. Its protein product is CSVDNSDGAFF.

This rearrangement joins TRBV20-1 to TRBJ2-1; 8 bases are a match to TRBD2. This CDR3 region has 14 residues. Germline V gene lookup returns CDR1 DFQATT and CDR2 SNEGSKA (reference sequence). V lost 5 bases, J lost 3 bases, and 6 bases stayed unmatched. CDR3 bases: TGCAGTGCTTCGACGGGGGGGCACTACAATGAGCAGTTCTTC. This sequence encodes CSASTGGHYNEQFF.

This clonotype was seen only a few times. The rearrangement uses TRBV7-8 and TRBJ1-2, with D unresolved. Trimming pared 1 base from V and 3 bases from J, leaving 15 bases between. This CDR3 is 16 amino acids long. CDR1 is SGHVS and CDR2 is FQNEAQ in the germline V gene. The CDR3: CASSLEGQTLHYGYTF. CDR3 coding DNA: TGTGCCAGCAGCTTAGAAGGGCAGACCCTCCACTATGGCTACACCTTC.

This clonotype showed up just a few times. This rearrangement joins TRBV20-1 to TRBJ2-4, with D perhaps TRBD1 or TRBD2 (6 bases each). The germline CDR1 and CDR2 sequences are DFQATT and SNEGSKA (reference sequence). V was clipped by 1 base and J by 1 base, with 26 bases between them. The CDR3 extends over 20 amino acids. CDR3 amino acids: CSARGGATGRPSEAKNIQYF. CDR3 in DNA: TGCAGTGCTAGAGGGGGGGCAACCGGTCGGCCCTCAGAGGCCAAAAACATTCAGTACTTC.

This clonotype was seen more than once but under ten times. V gene TRBV7-8 combines with J gene TRBJ1-1, with D possibly being TRBD1 (5 bases). V lost 5 bases and J 0 bases, leaving 16 bases between the germline ends. The CDR3 contains 16 residues. Germline V gene sequence: CDR1 SGHVS, CDR2 FQNEAQ. CDR3 in amino acids: CASSPETGTLNTEAFF. The CDR3 nucleotides read TGTGCCAGCAGCCCTGAGACCGGGACCTTGAACACTGAAGCTTTCTTT.

The CDR3 DNA follows: TGTGCCAGCAGCCTAACCTCAAACCCCTTTCGTTATGAAGCTTTCTTT. Its protein product is CASSLTSNPFRYEAFF. The chain employs TRBV9 and TRBJ1-1; D call uncertain. The CDR3 contains 16 residues. Trimming removed 4 bases from V and 7 bases from J, with 23 bases in between. Per germline, CDR1 SGDLS and CDR2 YYNGEE. The full variable domain, its missing parts supplied by reference TRBV9 and TRBJ1-1, is DSGVTQTPKHLITATGQRVTLRCSPRSGDLSVYWYQQSLDQGLQFLIQYYNGEERAKGNILERFSAQQFPDLHSELNLSSLELGDSALYFCASSLTSNPFRYEAFFGQGTRLTVV.

There are many counts of this clonotype. V usage is TRBV12-3 or TRBV12-4 and J usage is TRBJ1-2; 12 bases fit TRBD1. The CDR3 consists of 13 residues. V was clipped by 5 bases and J by 8 bases; unmatched bases: 3. The CDR3 nucleotides are TGTGCCAGCAGTGCCGGGACAGGGGGCGGCTACACCTTC. It yields the protein CASSAGTGGGYTF.

This clonotype was observed a few times. This sequence joins TRBV20-1 and TRBJ2-3; TRBD2 is a possible D gene (5 bases). The CDR3 extends over 15 amino acids. Trimming cost V 0 bases and J 1 base, with 11 bases left between them. The germline V gene encodes CDR1 DFQATT and CDR2 SNEGSKA (reference sequence). The CDR3 nucleotides are TGCAGTGCTAGAGATGGTAGGCGGGGCACAGATACGCAGTATTTT. Its protein product is CSARDGRRGTDTQYF.

CDR3 sequence: CASIIPDRQRETQYF. The CDR3 nucleotides read TGTGCCAGCATAATCCCTGATCGGCAAAGGGAGACCCAGTACTTC. J is TRBJ2-5 and V is TRBV6-1; no clear D. V shed 7 bases and J shed 5 bases, with 20 bases lying between them. Germline lookup yields CDR1 MNHNS and CDR2 SASEGT. The CDR3 runs to 15 residues.

This clonotype appeared a few times. The chain carries TRBV5-6 and TRBJ2-2; D gene ambiguous. V was trimmed by 1 base and J by 4 bases, leaving 11 bases between them. CDR1 and CDR2 (germline): SGHDT, YYEEEE. The CDR3 has 15 amino acids. The CDR3 reads CASSLPGTTTGELFF. In DNA, the CDR3 is TGTGCCAGCAGCTTGCCAGGTACGACCACCGGGGAGCTGTTTTTT.

The chain employs TRBV6-2 or TRBV6-3 and TRBJ2-1; TRBD1 aligns across 8 bases. V was pared by 0 bases and J by 4 bases, with 8 bases of the junction left unmatched. From germline, CDR1 is MNHEY and CDR2 SVGEGT. CDR3 length: 17 residues. The CDR3 DNA sequence: TGTGCCAGCAGTTACTCTAAGTCGACAGGGGCTTACAATGAGCAGTTCTTC. Translating gives CASSYSKSTGAYNEQFF.

This clonotype was picked up a small number of times. CDR3 loop: CASSNGRTGDEQFF. Written as DNA, the CDR3 is TGTGCCAGCAGCAATGGGCGCACTGGCGATGAGCAGTTCTTC. The chain is built from TRBV21-1 and TRBJ2-1; TRBD1 reflects the table's D call only, with no check against the DNA. TRBV21-1 is assigned pseudogene status. The CDR3 length is 14 residues.